This TCR beta chain comes out of a study of long-term antiretroviral therapy in people with HIV. The study, taken as a whole, reports: Specimen acquisition occurred between the mid-2000s and the late 2010s, potentially under older ART regimens.

The germline CDR1 and CDR2 sequences are LGHNA and YSLEER. The V end was cut by 4 bases, the J end by 8 bases, with 15 bases between. This CDR3 contains 14 residues. With regard to this clone: The antigen remains unidentified.

They ran version v3.0 of the immunoSEQ assay at survey level. Sequenced by immunoSEQ multiplex PCR; TCRdb stores in-frame clones only, minus some. The sample comprises over 35,000 clones, around 88% of which are singletons, and approximately 4.1% rests with the top ten. Material: unsorted PBMCs, obtained just before starting antiretroviral therapy. The chain carries TRBV4-3 and TRBJ2-1; D not resolved. The receptor was isolated from a woman in her late teens or twenties with HIV. The CDR3 coding sequence is TGCGCCAGCAGCCTCTTGGGCGAGCGCGATGAGCAGTTCTTC. Translating it yields CASSLLGERDEQFF.